A selection of T cell receptor beta chains follows, all from one sample in a study of blood T cell repertoires in COVID-19. Clones were read by immunoSEQ multiplex PCR, and TCRdb kept only the in-frame ones, dropping some. The data show tens of thousands of clones, approximately 82% seen once. The sample taken for sequencing was peripheral blood. Receptors were obtained from a man older than 75 with active or convalescent COVID-19. Both conserved end residues are part of each CDR3. D genes are given only for firm matches. Size is omitted from some rows. Given values are once, few, many or a class for expanded clones.

d_gene: .; j_gene: TRBJ2-2; abundance: .; v_gene: TRBV4-1; CDR3nt: TGCGCCAGCAGCCAAGATTGGACTTGGAACACCGGGGAGCTGTTTTTT; CDR3aa: CASSQDWTWNTGELFF
d_gene: .; j_gene: TRBJ2-1; abundance: .; v_gene: TRBV6-5; CDR3nt: TGTGCCAGCAGTTACGATGATAGCTCCTACAATGAGCAGTTCTTC; CDR3aa: CASSYDDSSYNEQFF
d_gene: .; j_gene: TRBJ1-5; abundance: .; v_gene: TRBV2; CDR3nt: TGTGCCAGCGGGGCGGACAGCAATCAGCCCCAGCATTTT; CDR3aa: CASGADSNQPQHF
d_gene: .; j_gene: TRBJ2-3; abundance: once; v_gene: TRBV24-1; CDR3nt: TGTGCCACCAGTGATTCGGGCTCAGGCCTAGCGAATTCAGATACGCAGTATTTT; CDR3aa: CATSDSGSGLANSDTQYF
d_gene: .; j_gene: TRBJ1-3; abundance: .; v_gene: TRBV14; CDR3nt: TGTGCCAGCAGCCAAGCGAGGTACAGGAGAAACACCATATATTTT; CDR3aa: CASSQARYRRNTIYF
d_gene: .; j_gene: TRBJ1-2; abundance: .; v_gene: TRBV5-6; CDR3nt: TGTGCCAGCAGCCCCGGGAGACGAGGCAACTATGGCTACACCTTC; CDR3aa: CASSPGRRGNYGYTF
d_gene: .; j_gene: TRBJ2-3; abundance: .; v_gene: TRBV12-3/TRBV12-4; CDR3nt: TGTGCCAGCAGTCAACACACAGATACGCAGTATTTT; CDR3aa: CASSQHTDTQYF
d_gene: TRBD1; j_gene: TRBJ1-5; abundance: .; v_gene: TRBV3-1/TRBV3-2; CDR3nt: TGTGCCAGCAGCCACGGACAGGGTTCGAGTCAGCCCCAGCATTTT; CDR3aa: CASSHGQGSSQPQHF
d_gene: TRBD1; j_gene: TRBJ1-1; abundance: .; v_gene: TRBV18; CDR3nt: TGTGCCAGCTCACCACCGGGGACAGGGTTTGCTGAAGCTTTCTTT; CDR3aa: CASSPPGTGFAEAFF
d_gene: TRBD2; j_gene: TRBJ2-5; abundance: .; v_gene: TRBV7-3; CDR3nt: TGTGCCAGCAGCCCCGGACTAGCGGGCGGGCGGGGGTTGGAGACCCAGTACTTC; CDR3aa: CASSPGLAGGRGLETQYF
d_gene: TRBD1; j_gene: TRBJ1-5; abundance: .; v_gene: TRBV18; CDR3nt: TGTGCCAGCTCACCACCAGGACAGGTCGGGAATCAGCCCCAGCATTTT; CDR3aa: CASSPPGQVGNQPQHF
d_gene: TRBD1; j_gene: TRBJ1-3; abundance: .; v_gene: TRBV5-6; CDR3nt: TGTGCCAGCAGCTCCGACAGGGGTCGGGGCTCTGGAAACACCATATATTTT; CDR3aa: CASSSDRGRGSGNTIYF
d_gene: TRBD1; j_gene: TRBJ1-1; abundance: once; v_gene: TRBV11-2; CDR3nt: TGTGCCAGCAGCCTCCTGCACAGGGGGAGCACTGAAGCTTTCTTT; CDR3aa: CASSLLHRGSTEAFF
d_gene: .; j_gene: TRBJ1-3; abundance: .; v_gene: TRBV11-2; CDR3nt: TGTGCCAGCAGCAACGGCAGACAGAATTTAAACACCATATATTTT; CDR3aa: CASSNGRQNLNTIYF
d_gene: TRBD1; j_gene: TRBJ2-3; abundance: .; v_gene: TRBV5-6; CDR3nt: TGTGCCAGCAGTTTGTTGGACAGGGACACTGATACGCAGTATTTT; CDR3aa: CASSLLDRDTDTQYF
d_gene: .; j_gene: TRBJ1-5; abundance: .; v_gene: TRBV24-1; CDR3nt: TGTGCCACCAGTGTAGGGGCCAATCAGCCCCAGCATTTT; CDR3aa: CATSVGANQPQHF
d_gene: .; j_gene: TRBJ2-2; abundance: .; v_gene: TRBV5-1; CDR3nt: TGCGCCAGCAGCTTCGACACCGGGGAGCTGTTTTTT; CDR3aa: CASSFDTGELFF
d_gene: TRBD1; j_gene: TRBJ1-1; abundance: .; v_gene: TRBV6-6; CDR3nt: TGTGCCAGCAGGCCAGACAGGGGCGCTGAAGCTTTCTTT; CDR3aa: CASRPDRGAEAFF
d_gene: .; j_gene: TRBJ2-6; abundance: .; v_gene: TRBV6-4; CDR3nt: TGTGCCAGCAGTATGAGGGCTGGGGCCAACGTCCTGACTTTC; CDR3aa: CASSMRAGANVLTF
d_gene: .; j_gene: TRBJ2-5; abundance: .; v_gene: TRBV7-7; CDR3nt: TGTGCCAGCAGCTTAGGGAGTTCCGAAGAGACCCAGTACTTC; CDR3aa: CASSLGSSEETQYF
d_gene: .; j_gene: TRBJ1-1; abundance: .; v_gene: TRBV7-9; CDR3nt: TGTGCCAGCAGCGCGACAGGGAACACTGAAGCTTTCTTT; CDR3aa: CASSATGNTEAFF
d_gene: TRBD2; j_gene: TRBJ2-2; abundance: .; v_gene: TRBV7-6; CDR3nt: TGTGCCAGCAGCTTATTGGCGGGGGAAGCGGCGAACACCGGGGAGCTGTTTTTT; CDR3aa: CASSLLAGEAANTGELFF
d_gene: TRBD1; j_gene: TRBJ2-1; abundance: .; v_gene: TRBV3-1/TRBV3-2; CDR3nt: TGTGCCAGCAGCCCGGGGACAGGATCAAACAATGAGCAGTTCTTC; CDR3aa: CASSPGTGSNNEQFF
d_gene: .; j_gene: TRBJ2-1; abundance: .; v_gene: TRBV5-1; CDR3nt: TGCGCCAGCAGGAAGGGGTCTCCGACTTCCTACAATGAGCAGTTCTTC; CDR3aa: CASRKGSPTSYNEQFF
d_gene: .; j_gene: TRBJ1-2; abundance: .; v_gene: TRBV6-5; CDR3nt: TGTGCCAGCAGGGGGCAGTTCTATGGCTACACCTTC; CDR3aa: CASRGQFYGYTF
d_gene: .; j_gene: TRBJ2-1; abundance: .; v_gene: TRBV7-7; CDR3nt: TGTGCCAGCAGCCCGCTCAACGCGGGGGCCAAACTTGAGCAGTTCTTC; CDR3aa: CASSPLNAGAKLEQFF
d_gene: TRBD1; j_gene: TRBJ2-2; abundance: .; v_gene: TRBV2; CDR3nt: TGTGCCACCGACCCCCGACAGGGGGCGAACACCGGGGAGCTGTTTTTT; CDR3aa: CATDPRQGANTGELFF
d_gene: TRBD1; j_gene: TRBJ1-2; abundance: .; v_gene: TRBV5-4; CDR3nt: TGTGCCAGCAGCTTGGGGACAGGACCGTATGGCTACACCTTC; CDR3aa: CASSLGTGPYGYTF
d_gene: .; j_gene: TRBJ2-5; abundance: few; v_gene: TRBV5-1; CDR3nt: TGCGCCAGCAGCCCCGTGACTGCTCAAGAGACCCAGTACTTC; CDR3aa: CASSPVTAQETQYF
d_gene: TRBD1; j_gene: TRBJ2-7; abundance: .; v_gene: TRBV10-3; CDR3nt: TGTGCCATCAGGGGCGATAGGACAGGGTACTACGAGCAGTACTTC; CDR3aa: CAIRGDRTGYYEQYF
d_gene: TRBD1; j_gene: TRBJ2-7; abundance: .; v_gene: TRBV13; CDR3nt: TGTGCCAGCAGCTTAGGTGCCGGAGCTGCCGGGACAGGGGGCTACGAGCAGTACTTC; CDR3aa: CASSLGAGAAGTGGYEQYF
d_gene: TRBD1; j_gene: TRBJ2-1; abundance: .; v_gene: TRBV30; CDR3nt: TGTGCCTGGAGTCCCGGGACAGGGGGCAATGAGCAGTTCTTC; CDR3aa: CAWSPGTGGNEQFF
d_gene: TRBD1; j_gene: TRBJ2-6; abundance: once; v_gene: TRBV5-4; CDR3nt: TGTGCCAGCAGCTTGGGGCAGGGGGCGCGTAGGGCCAACGTCCTGACTTTC; CDR3aa: CASSLGQGARRANVLTF
d_gene: TRBD1; j_gene: TRBJ1-2; abundance: medium-sized; v_gene: TRBV6-5; CDR3nt: TGTGCCAGCAGCCCGGGACAGACTAACTATGGCTACACCTTC; CDR3aa: CASSPGQTNYGYTF
d_gene: TRBD2; j_gene: TRBJ2-7; abundance: .; v_gene: TRBV29-1; CDR3nt: TGCAGCGCCAGGAGGGCGGGGGGGTACGAGCAGTACTTC; CDR3aa: CSARRAGGYEQYF
d_gene: .; j_gene: TRBJ1-1; abundance: .; v_gene: TRBV19; CDR3nt: TGTGCCAGTAGTACTCAAACGGGAGGTACTGAAGCTTTCTTT; CDR3aa: CASSTQTGGTEAFF
d_gene: .; j_gene: TRBJ1-3; abundance: .; v_gene: TRBV12-5; CDR3nt: TGTGCTAGTGGTTCTCAGGAACGCTCTGGAAACACCATATATTTT; CDR3aa: CASGSQERSGNTIYF
d_gene: TRBD1; j_gene: TRBJ2-7; abundance: .; v_gene: TRBV10-2; CDR3nt: TGCGCCAGCAGTGAGTCCGCGACAGGGGGCGGCGAGCAGTACTTC; CDR3aa: CASSESATGGGEQYF
d_gene: .; j_gene: TRBJ1-1; abundance: .; v_gene: TRBV4-1; CDR3nt: TGCGCCAGCAGCCAAGAAGGGCGGGGGGGACAATCTGAAGCTTTCTTT; CDR3aa: CASSQEGRGGQSEAFF
d_gene: TRBD1; j_gene: TRBJ2-7; abundance: .; v_gene: TRBV28; CDR3nt: TGTGCCAGCAGTGTGACAGGGGAATCAGCCGAGCAGTACTTC; CDR3aa: CASSVTGESAEQYF
d_gene: .; j_gene: TRBJ2-7; abundance: .; v_gene: TRBV6-2/TRBV6-3; CDR3nt: TGTGCCAGCAGTTCGACCGGGAGCTCCTACGAGCAGTACTTC; CDR3aa: CASSSTGSSYEQYF
d_gene: TRBD1; j_gene: TRBJ1-1; abundance: .; v_gene: TRBV14; CDR3nt: TGTGCCAGCAGCCACAACAGGGGCGATGAAGCTTTCTTT; CDR3aa: CASSHNRGDEAFF
d_gene: .; j_gene: TRBJ1-1; abundance: few; v_gene: TRBV6-2/TRBV6-3; CDR3nt: TGTGCCAGCAGTTCGGTACAGGGATGGGTTTTAGAAGCTTTCTTT; CDR3aa: CASSSVQGWVLEAFF
d_gene: .; j_gene: TRBJ2-2; abundance: .; v_gene: TRBV2; CDR3nt: TGTGCCAGCAGTGAACAGTACACCGGGGAGCTGTTTTTT; CDR3aa: CASSEQYTGELFF
d_gene: .; j_gene: TRBJ2-5; abundance: .; v_gene: TRBV19; CDR3nt: TGTGCCAGTAGTAGCGCCTACTCGAAAATCCCCCACTTC; CDR3aa: CASSSAYSKIPHF
d_gene: TRBD2; j_gene: TRBJ2-7; abundance: .; v_gene: TRBV15; CDR3nt: TGTGCCACCAGCAGAGTTGGGACTAGCTACGAGCAGTACTTC; CDR3aa: CATSRVGTSYEQYF
d_gene: .; j_gene: TRBJ1-6; abundance: .; v_gene: TRBV18; CDR3nt: TGTGCCAGCTCACCACCGGCGGGAGTTAATTCACCCCTCCACTTT; CDR3aa: CASSPPAGVNSPLHF
d_gene: .; j_gene: TRBJ1-4; abundance: .; v_gene: TRBV30; CDR3nt: TGTGCCTGGAAATTGGGGGACTATGAAAAACTGTTTTTT; CDR3aa: CAWKLGDYEKLFF
d_gene: TRBD1; j_gene: TRBJ2-7; abundance: .; v_gene: TRBV6-6; CDR3nt: TGTGCCAGCAGTTACCTGGGACAGGGCTACGAGCAGTACTTC; CDR3aa: CASSYLGQGYEQYF
d_gene: .; j_gene: TRBJ2-1; abundance: .; v_gene: TRBV6-5; CDR3nt: TGTGCCCTGTCGAGTAGCTCCTACAATGAGCAGTTCTTC; CDR3aa: CALSSSSYNEQFF
d_gene: .; j_gene: TRBJ1-1; abundance: .; v_gene: TRBV30; CDR3nt: TGTGCCTGGGGAGGGCTCGTTTTCACTGAAGCTTTCTTT; CDR3aa: CAWGGLVFTEAFF
d_gene: TRBD1; j_gene: TRBJ2-3; abundance: .; v_gene: TRBV5-1; CDR3nt: TGCGCCAGCAGCTTCAACCCCGGGACAGGGGTGGCAGATACGCAGTATTTT; CDR3aa: CASSFNPGTGVADTQYF
d_gene: .; j_gene: TRBJ1-1; abundance: .; v_gene: TRBV7-9; CDR3nt: TGTGCCAGCAGCTTAGCTTACAGGAACACTGAAGCTTTCTTT; CDR3aa: CASSLAYRNTEAFF
d_gene: .; j_gene: TRBJ2-7; abundance: .; v_gene: TRBV12-5; CDR3nt: TGTGCTAGTGGTCCCCAATCGAGTACCTACGAGCAGTACTTC; CDR3aa: CASGPQSSTYEQYF
d_gene: TRBD1; j_gene: TRBJ1-1; abundance: .; v_gene: TRBV5-1; CDR3nt: TGCGCCAGCAGCTTGGCCGACAGGGACAACACTGAAGCTTTCTTT; CDR3aa: CASSLADRDNTEAFF
d_gene: .; j_gene: TRBJ2-3; abundance: .; v_gene: TRBV3-1/TRBV3-2; CDR3nt: TGTGCCAGCAGCCAAGACGGGGGGCGCACAGATACGCAGTATTTT; CDR3aa: CASSQDGGRTDTQYF
d_gene: .; j_gene: TRBJ1-5; abundance: once; v_gene: TRBV18; CDR3nt: TGTGCCAGTCACCCACAGGGTAAGGGCAATCAGCCCCAGCATTTT; CDR3aa: CASHPQGKGNQPQHF
d_gene: TRBD2; j_gene: TRBJ2-7; abundance: .; v_gene: TRBV19; CDR3nt: TGTGCCAGTAGTATCGGGGGACTACGCTCCTACGAGCAGTACTTC; CDR3aa: CASSIGGLRSYEQYF
d_gene: .; j_gene: TRBJ2-7; abundance: .; v_gene: TRBV30; CDR3nt: TGTGCCTGGAGTGAACCCGGGGAGCAGTACTTC; CDR3aa: CAWSEPGEQYF